This T cell receptor (beta chain) was found in a study of blood T cell repertoires in COVID-19 (TCRdb year 2020). Regarding the complete study: Samples from collaborators originated in the United States, Italy and Spain and spanned both the acute and convalescent phases of COVID-19. Where available, HLA class I and class II types were obtained from metadata supplied by the sample provider rather than from assay-based typing. The samples were drawn from the first 160 participants of the ongoing ImmuneRACE study and from 1,254 subjects provided by 6 global collaborators. Sample metadata almost always included a de-identified subject ID, COVID-19 status, age in years and sex. The prospective study material was composed of cDNA or gDNA derived from T cells, B-cell-depleted T cells, or PBMCs. Deeply sampled blood TCRbeta repertoires from subjects exposed to, actively infected with, or recovered from COVID-19 were included in the dataset. The repertoires were released in a freely available public database meant as a resource for research on the immune response to SARS-CoV-2. On the study overall, not on this receptor specifically: The quantity of clinical and demographic metadata differed by source and by participant and was supplied without curation.

The CDR3 has 18 amino acids, counting the end cysteine and phenylalanine. Only the CDR3 DNA is retained, 54 bases long and in frame from the first base. Based on the germline V gene (reference sequence), the CDR1 and CDR2 sequences are LGHDT and YNNKEL. V is trimmed back by 2 bases and J by 4 bases, and the junction contains 8 bases that no gene match accounts for. In Seattle, one collaborating source enrolled patients while the infection was active and tracked those patients longitudinally over the course of disease. Whole blood was collected in K2EDTA tubes by collaborating institutions according to the institutions' own protocols. Collaborator samples were shipped for TCRbeta analysis as frozen whole blood, isolated PBMCs, or DNA extracted from either sample type. TCRbeta CDR3 regions were amplified from genomic DNA using the immunoSEQ Assay, a bias-controlled multiplex PCR. As for the original processing: The number of nucleated cells in each sample was estimated by amplification of reference gene primers within the assay. Sequence reads were collapsed and filtered to measure the absolute abundance of every unique TCRbeta CDR3 rearrangement. For each sample, productive Simpson clonality was calculated by taking the square root of Simpson's diversity index across productive rearrangements. TCRdb's version of the immuneACCESS table is confined to in-frame rearrangements and falls short of the full clone set. An unresolved V gene accounts for under half of the shortfall where checked; the remainder is of unknown origin. D and trimming were read from the DNA, whereas the V and J calls and clone size are those reported in that table. Here the sample has roughly 410,000 clones; more than 75% occur a single time. The biggest ten clones account for over 2% of the sample.

Notes on this clone: The antigen it binds to is not known. No much larger clonotype is one base removed from it; base qualities were not supplied.

The rearrangement joined TRBV3-1 (or the pseudogene TRBV3-2) to TRBJ2-3; 14 middle bases align to TRBD2. Sequenced material: peripheral blood. The receptor comes from a woman aged 55-70 years with COVID-19, enrolled during active disease. The CDR3 region: CASSQRLAGGPGSDTQYF. In nucleotide form, the sequence is TGTGCCAGCAGCCAAAGACTAGCGGGGGGGCCAGGGTCAGATACGCAGTATTTT.